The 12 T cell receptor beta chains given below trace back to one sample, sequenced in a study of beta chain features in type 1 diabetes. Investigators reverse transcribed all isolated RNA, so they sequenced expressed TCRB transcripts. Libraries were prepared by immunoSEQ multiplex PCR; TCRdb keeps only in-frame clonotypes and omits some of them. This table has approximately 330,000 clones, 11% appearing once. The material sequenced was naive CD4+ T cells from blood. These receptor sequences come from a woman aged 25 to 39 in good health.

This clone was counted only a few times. Here the CDR3 DNA reads TGCGCCAGCAGCTTCTCGAATAGCGGAGGGGTGGGAGAGACCCAGTACTTC. Protein product: CASSFSNSGGVGETQYF. This sequence joins TRBV5-1 and TRBJ2-5; TRBD2 is a possible D gene (6 bases). V lost 2 bases, J lost 4 bases, and 21 bases lay in between. Germline V gives CDR1 SGHRS, CDR2 YFSETQ. The CDR3 contains 17 residues.

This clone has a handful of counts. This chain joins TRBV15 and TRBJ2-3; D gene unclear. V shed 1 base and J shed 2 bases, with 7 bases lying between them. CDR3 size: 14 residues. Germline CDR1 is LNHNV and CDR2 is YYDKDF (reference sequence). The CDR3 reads CATSRVSFTDTQYF. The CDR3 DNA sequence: TGTGCCACCAGCAGAGTAAGCTTCACAGATACGCAGTATTTT.

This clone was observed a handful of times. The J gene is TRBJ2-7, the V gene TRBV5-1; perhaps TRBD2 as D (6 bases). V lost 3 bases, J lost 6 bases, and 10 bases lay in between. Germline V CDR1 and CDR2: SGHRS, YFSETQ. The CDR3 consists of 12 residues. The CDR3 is CASSSLEGEQYF. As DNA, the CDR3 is TGCGCCAGCAGCTCTCTGGAGGGCGAGCAGTACTTC.

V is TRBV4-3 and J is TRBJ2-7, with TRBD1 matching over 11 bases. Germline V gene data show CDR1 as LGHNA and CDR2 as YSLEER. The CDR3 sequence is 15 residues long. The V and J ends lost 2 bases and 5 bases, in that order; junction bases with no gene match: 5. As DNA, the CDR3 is TGCGCCAGCAGCCAAACCGGGACAGGGGGACACGAGCAGTACTTC. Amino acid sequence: CASSQTGTGGHEQYF.

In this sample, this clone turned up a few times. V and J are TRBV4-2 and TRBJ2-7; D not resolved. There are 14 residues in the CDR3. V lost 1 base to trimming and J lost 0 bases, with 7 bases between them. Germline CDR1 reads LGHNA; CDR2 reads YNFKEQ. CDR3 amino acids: CASSQATGSYEQYF. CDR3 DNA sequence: TGTGCCAGCAGCCAAGCAACGGGCTCCTACGAGCAGTACTTC.

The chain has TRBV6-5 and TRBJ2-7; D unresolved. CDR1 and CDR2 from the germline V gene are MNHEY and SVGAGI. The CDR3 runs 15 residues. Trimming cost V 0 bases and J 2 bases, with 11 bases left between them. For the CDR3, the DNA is TGTGCCAGCAGTTACTCGTGGCAGGTAACCTACGAGCAGTACTTC. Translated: CASSYSWQVTYEQYF.

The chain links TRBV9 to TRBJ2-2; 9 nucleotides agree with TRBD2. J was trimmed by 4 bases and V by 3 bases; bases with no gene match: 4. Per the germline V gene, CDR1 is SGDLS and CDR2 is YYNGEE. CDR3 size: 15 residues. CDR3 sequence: CASSAGTSSTGELFF. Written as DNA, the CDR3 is TGTGCCAGCAGCGCCGGGACTAGCAGCACCGGGGAGCTGTTTTTT. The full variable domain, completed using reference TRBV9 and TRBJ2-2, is DSGVTQTPKHLITATGQRVTLRCSPRSGDLSVYWYQQSLDQGLQFLIQYYNGEERAKGNILERFSAQQFPDLHSELNLSSLELGDSALYFCASSAGTSSTGELFFGEGSRLTVL.

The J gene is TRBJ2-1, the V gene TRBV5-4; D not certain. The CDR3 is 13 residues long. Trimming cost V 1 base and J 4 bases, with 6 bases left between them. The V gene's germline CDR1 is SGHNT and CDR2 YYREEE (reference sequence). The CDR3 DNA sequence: TGTGCCAGCAGCTTGTACAAGTACAATGAGCAGTTCTTC. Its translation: CASSLYKYNEQFF.

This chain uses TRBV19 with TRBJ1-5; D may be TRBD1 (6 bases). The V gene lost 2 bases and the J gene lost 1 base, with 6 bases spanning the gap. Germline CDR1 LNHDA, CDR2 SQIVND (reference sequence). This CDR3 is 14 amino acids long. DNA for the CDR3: TGTGCCAGTAGTATAACAGGGAGCAATCAGCCCCAGCATTTT. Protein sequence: CASSITGSNQPQHF.

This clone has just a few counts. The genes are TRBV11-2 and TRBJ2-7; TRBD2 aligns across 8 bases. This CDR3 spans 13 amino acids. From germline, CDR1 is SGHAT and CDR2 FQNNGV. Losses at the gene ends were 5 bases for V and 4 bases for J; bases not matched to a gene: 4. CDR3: CASSRLAMYEQYF. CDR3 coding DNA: TGTGCCAGCAGCCGACTAGCGATGTACGAGCAGTACTTC.

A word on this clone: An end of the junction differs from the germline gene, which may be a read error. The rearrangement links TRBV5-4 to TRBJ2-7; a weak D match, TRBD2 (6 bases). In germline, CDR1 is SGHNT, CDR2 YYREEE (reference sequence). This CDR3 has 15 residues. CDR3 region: CASSPSSPGLYAQYF. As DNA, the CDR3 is TGTGCCAGCAGCCCCTCGAGCCCGGGACTCTACGCGCAGTACTTC.

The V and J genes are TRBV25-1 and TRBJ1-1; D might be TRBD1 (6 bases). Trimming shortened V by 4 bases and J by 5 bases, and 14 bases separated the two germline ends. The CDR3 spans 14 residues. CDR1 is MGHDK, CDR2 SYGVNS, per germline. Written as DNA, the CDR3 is TGTGCCAGCAGTGCGGACAGATTATCGACTGAAGCTTTCTTT. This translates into CASSADRLSTEAFF.